The 29 T cell receptor beta chains below come from one sample, sequenced in a study of OX40 agonist ivuxolimab in advanced cancers. Using immunoSEQ multiplex PCR, the repertoire was profiled, and TCRdb retains in-frame clones only, with some absent. The sample lists 33,000 or so clones; more than 70% were seen once. The source material was CD4+ or CD8+ T cells sorted from blood, sampled in a trial of the OX40 agonist ivuxolimab. All receptors come from an adult with an advanced solid tumor such as melanoma, head and neck, liver or kidney cancer.

The gene calls are TRBV6-6 and TRBJ1-1; D gene unclear. The V end was cut by 0 bases, the J end by 4 bases, with 12 bases between. Germline V gene sequence: CDR1 MNHNY, CDR2 SVGAGI (reference sequence). The CDR3 extends over 15 amino acids. The chain's CDR3 is CASSYSGSAFTEAFF. CDR3 bases: TGTGCCAGCAGTTACTCGGGCAGCGCGTTCACTGAAGCTTTCTTT.

The chain carries TRBV19 and TRBJ2-1; D unclear. The V end was cut by 6 bases, the J end by 5 bases, with 14 bases between. The CDR3 is made up of 14 amino acids. Germline loops: CDR1 LNHDA, CDR2 SQIVND (reference sequence). This chain's CDR3 is CASSKWVNNNEQFF. Written as DNA, the CDR3 is TGTGCCAGTAGCAAATGGGTGAACAACAATGAGCAGTTCTTC. The full variable domain, with the rest looked up from reference TRBV19 and TRBJ2-1, is DGGITQSPKYLFRKEGQNVTLSCEQNLNHDAMYWYRQDPGQGLRLIYYSQIVNDFQKGDIAEGYSVSREKKESFPLTVTSAQKNPTAFYLCASSKWVNNNEQFFGPGTRLTVL.

CDR3 sequence: CASSTSTSGRYGYEQYF. CDR3 nucleotides: TGTGCCAGCAGTACGAGTACTAGCGGGAGATACGGCTACGAGCAGTACTTC. V usage is TRBV28 and J usage is TRBJ2-7; 11 bases match TRBD2. V shed 5 bases and J 3 bases; nucleotides not matched to a gene: 12. Germline V gives CDR1 MDHEN, CDR2 SYDVKM. The CDR3 loop spans 17 amino acids.

The J gene is TRBJ2-2, the V gene TRBV18; the D gene is possibly TRBD2 (5 bases). Germline loops: CDR1 KGHSH, CDR2 LQKENI. The ends were cut back, 3 bases at V and 6 bases at J, with 14 bases in the middle. The CDR3 consists of 15 residues. CDR3 coding DNA: TGTGCCAGCTCACCTCGGGATAGCAGCGCCGGGGAGCTGTTTTTT. Encoded protein: CASSPRDSSAGELFF.

This rearrangement joins TRBV25-1 to TRBJ1-2, with 8 bases that match TRBD1. This CDR3 is 15 amino acids long. CDR1 MGHDK and CDR2 SYGVNS come from the germline V gene. After removal of 6 bases from V and 4 bases from J, the junction contained 10 bases not matched to a gene. CDR3 in DNA: TGTGCCAGCAGGAAGACAGGGGAGGATGTCTATGGCTACACCTTC. Its translation is CASRKTGEDVYGYTF.

The V gene is TRBV6-1, the J gene TRBJ2-1, with D unresolved. Trimming removed 0 bases from V and 8 bases from J, with 14 bases in between. Germline V gene sequence: CDR1 MNHNS, CDR2 SASEGT. There are 15 residues in the CDR3. The CDR3 nucleotides are TGTGCCAGCAGTGAAGCGCTCCCAGGAACGGATGAGCAGTTCTTC. As protein: CASSEALPGTDEQFF.

This sequence joins TRBV28 and TRBJ2-4; possibly TRBD2 for D (5 bases). Germline values: CDR1 MDHEN, CDR2 SYDVKM. The CDR3 consists of 16 residues. Deletions cut 3 bases from V and 1 base from J, with 13 bases between. The CDR3 loop is CASSFMGEMAKNIQYF. Here the CDR3 DNA reads TGTGCCAGCAGTTTTATGGGAGAAATGGCCAAAAACATTCAGTACTTC.

The V and J genes are TRBV6-6 and TRBJ1-2, with D perhaps matching TRBD1 (5 bases). The V end was cut by 8 bases, the J end by 0 bases, with 16 bases between. Looked up from germline, CDR1 is MNHNY and CDR2 is SVGAGI (reference sequence). This CDR3 comprises 15 residues. In nucleotides, the CDR3 is TGTGCCAGCCAAAAATCTGACAGAACTAACTATGGCTACACCTTC. This sequence encodes CASQKSDRTNYGYTF.

CDR3 nucleotides: TGTGCCATCAGTGAGTCGGGACAGGGAGATCAGCCCCAGCATTTT. It translates to CAISESGQGDQPQHF. The rearrangement links TRBV10-3 to TRBJ1-5; 9 bases are shared with TRBD1. This CDR3 has 15 residues. The germline V gene encodes CDR1 ENHRY and CDR2 SYGVKD. Losses at the gene ends were 0 bases for V and 5 bases for J; bases not matched to a gene: 2.

The V call is TRBV11-2, the J call TRBJ2-7, with unresolved D. CDR3 length: 16 residues. Germline V gives CDR1 SGHAT, CDR2 FQNNGV. V shed 5 bases and J shed 0 bases, with 17 bases lying between them. The CDR3 DNA sequence: TGTGCCAGCAGCCCACGAGGCGCAAGGAGCTCCTACGAGCAGTACTTC. Translated, it gives CASSPRGARSSYEQYF.

This chain joins TRBV19 and TRBJ2-6; TRBD2 is a possible D gene (6 bases). There are 18 residues in the CDR3. Per germline, CDR1 LNHDA and CDR2 SQIVND (reference sequence). Between the trimmed V and J ends, which lost 5 bases and 4 bases, there was a span of 21 bases. CDR3 bases: TGTGCCAGTAGTGCCCTCGGGACGGAGGGTCGCGGGGCCAACGTCCTGACTTTC. This translates into CASSALGTEGRGANVLTF. Based on the CDR3 plus reference TRBV19 and TRBJ2-6, the full variable domain is DGGITQSPKYLFRKEGQNVTLSCEQNLNHDAMYWYRQDPGQGLRLIYYSQIVNDFQKGDIAEGYSVSREKKESFPLTVTSAQKNPTAFYLCASSALGTEGRGANVLTFGAGSRLTVL.

V and J are TRBV11-2 and TRBJ2-7; D possibly matches TRBD1 or TRBD2 (5 bases each). CDR1 and CDR2 (germline): SGHAT, FQNNGV. The CDR3 has 16 residues. V was shortened by 4 bases and J by 2 bases, with 18 bases between the two germline ends. This chain's CDR3 is CASSSLRGRGTYEQYF. DNA of the CDR3: TGTGCCAGCAGCTCCCTGAGGGGAAGGGGAACCTACGAGCAGTACTTC.

The chain recombines TRBV5-1 with TRBJ2-4, with 9 bases matching TRBD2. The ends lost 0 bases at V and 5 bases at J; junction bases unmatched: 6. The length of the CDR3 is 16 residues. Germline lookup yields CDR1 SGHRS and CDR2 YFSETQ. Here the CDR3 DNA reads TGCGCCAGCAGCTTGGTACAGACTAGCGGAGAAAACATTCAGTACTTC. This gives the protein CASSLVQTSGENIQYF.

A few counts support this clone. The chain couples TRBV5-1 to TRBJ1-1, with 7 bases fitting TRBD1. J was trimmed by 0 bases and V by 2 bases; bases with no gene match: 7. This CDR3 has 16 amino acids. From germline, CDR1 is SGHRS and CDR2 YFSETQ. DNA for the CDR3: TGCGCCAGCAGCTTACGGCCGACAGGGCTGAACACTGAAGCTTTCTTT. As protein: CASSLRPTGLNTEAFF.

This chain uses TRBV5-1 with TRBJ1-1; maybe TRBD1 (5 bases). The CDR3 is 14 amino acids. V was pared by 3 bases and J by 1 base, with 10 bases between. Germline V CDR1 and CDR2: SGHRS, YFSETQ. CDR3 sequence (DNA): TGCGCCAGCAGCTCCTCGGACAAGAACACTGAAGCTTTCTTT. Its protein is CASSSSDKNTEAFF.

The chain is built from TRBV18 and TRBJ1-4, with D possibly being TRBD1 (6 bases). Between the trimmed V and J ends, which lost 4 bases and 8 bases, there was a span of 11 bases. Germline V lookup: CDR1 KGHSH, CDR2 LQKENI. This CDR3 is 13 amino acids long. CDR3 protein: CASSLRGGEKLFF. The CDR3, as DNA: TGTGCCAGCTCACTACGAGGGGGGGAAAAACTGTTTTTT.

The chain uses TRBV19 and TRBJ2-7; 7 bases are shared with TRBD2. From germline, CDR1 is LNHDA and CDR2 SQIVND (reference sequence). Trimming at V came to 5 bases and at J to 6 bases, leaving 7 bases not matched to a gene. The CDR3 runs 13 residues. In DNA, the CDR3 is TGTGCCAGTAGTGTGGCGGGAGTATCCGAGCAGTACTTC. It codes for CASSVAGVSEQYF.

CDR3 residues: CASSLRHNVGYTF. Written as DNA, the CDR3 is TGTGCCAGCAGCTTGAGGCACAACGTTGGCTACACCTTC. This chain connects TRBV5-6 to TRBJ1-2; D unresolved. Trimming took off 1 base at V and 7 bases at J, with 11 bases between the two ends. The CDR3 is made up of 13 amino acids. Germline CDR1 and CDR2: SGHDT and YYEEEE.

The V and J genes are TRBV4-1 and TRBJ2-7; possibly TRBD1 or TRBD2 for D (5 bases each). The germline CDR1 and CDR2 sequences are MGHRA and YSYEKL. V lost 1 base and J lost 7, with 14 bases in between. The CDR3 totals 14 residues. The chain's CDR3 is CASSQVGTYGEQYF. CDR3 nucleotide sequence: TGCGCCAGCAGCCAAGTCGGGACGTACGGGGAGCAGTACTTC.

The chain joins TRBV11-3 to TRBJ2-5, with a possible D match to TRBD2 (6 bases). Trimming took off 5 bases at V and 5 bases at J, with 18 bases between the two ends. CDR3 length: 15 residues. Germline V gene data show CDR1 as SGHNT and CDR2 as YENEEA. DNA of the CDR3: TGTGCCAGCAGCCGCCGAATAGGGGAGGTGGAGACCCAGTACTTC. As protein: CASSRRIGEVETQYF.

This clone was observed a single time. The chain couples TRBV5-6 to TRBJ2-4, with a possible D match to TRBD2 (5 bases). Per the germline V gene, CDR1 is SGHDT and CDR2 is YYEEEE. Deletions cut 3 bases from V and 5 bases from J, with 21 bases between. This CDR3 has 17 amino acids. CDR3 bases: TGTGCCAGCAGCTCCAGTAGGGAGTCCGTCTATCAAAACATTCAGTACTTC. It translates to CASSSSRESVYQNIQYF.

This chain joins TRBV11-2 and TRBJ1-4, with no clear D. The CDR3 has 14 residues. Germline CDR1 SGHAT, CDR2 FQNNGV. V was cut by 0 bases and J by 5 bases, with 7 bases left in between. Written as DNA, the CDR3 is TGTGCCAGCAGCTTAGACAGGATCAATGAAAAACTGTTTTTT. Residues: CASSLDRINEKLFF. Looking up the rest from reference TRBV11-2 and TRBJ1-4 gives the full variable domain: EAGVAQSPRYKIIEKRQSVAFWCNPISGHATLYWYQQILGQGPKLLIQFQNNGVVDDSQLPKDRFSAERLKGVDSTLKIQPAKLEDSAVYLCASSLDRINEKLFFGSGTQLSVL.

V and J are TRBV19 and TRBJ1-1; D remains unclear. The CDR3 sequence is 17 residues long. Trimming took 3 bases from V and 0 from J, leaving 17 bases between them. Germline-derived CDR1 and CDR2 are LNHDA and SQIVND (reference sequence). The CDR3 sequence: CASSIILGGSMNTEAFF. CDR3 nucleotide sequence: TGTGCCAGTAGTATCATCTTAGGCGGCAGCATGAACACTGAAGCTTTCTTT.

The J gene is TRBJ1-1, the V gene TRBV29-1; D is perhaps TRBD1 (5 bases). Germline assignment: CDR1 SQVTM and CDR2 ANQGSEA. Trimming stripped 0 bases from V and 1 base from J, with 6 bases between. The length of the CDR3 is 13 residues. For the CDR3, the DNA is TGCAGCGTTGAAGATGGACAGAACACTGAAGCTTTCTTT. It is translated as CSVEDGQNTEAFF.

The chain couples TRBV10-3 to TRBJ2-3; unclear D gene. With 7 bases removed from V and 4 bases from J, the gap between germline ends came to 6 bases. The CDR3 runs 11 residues. CDR1 ENHRY and CDR2 SYGVKD come from the germline V gene. The CDR3: CAIKSPDTQYF. The CDR3 nucleotides read TGTGCCATCAAGTCCCCAGATACGCAGTATTTT.

In its sample, this clone was seen a few times. The chain joins TRBV10-1 to TRBJ2-1; no reliable D call. In germline, CDR1 is WNHNN, CDR2 SYGVQD (reference sequence). This CDR3 spans 13 amino acids. V was pared by 3 bases and J by 4 bases, with 7 bases between. CDR3 nucleotide sequence: TGCGCCAGCAGTGAATCAGTATACAATGAGCAGTTCTTC. As protein: CASSESVYNEQFF.

There are a few counts of this clone. This chain joins TRBV10-3 and TRBJ2-2, with 9 bases that match TRBD1. The germline gives CDR1 ENHRY, CDR2 SYGVKD. This CDR3 has 13 residues. The V gene end was trimmed by 8 bases and the J gene end by 4 bases; junction bases not matched to a gene: 2. This CDR3 reads CAIGQGSTGELFF. The CDR3 nucleotides are TGTGCCATCGGACAGGGGAGCACCGGGGAGCTGTTTTTT.

The chain recombines TRBV9 with TRBJ1-3; 7 bases agree with TRBD1. The length of the CDR3 is 17 residues. The germline V gene encodes CDR1 SGDLS and CDR2 YYNGEE. Trimming cost V 0 bases and J 4 bases; bases outside gene matches: 10. The CDR3 reads CASSVELQGGSGNTIYF. CDR3 nucleotide sequence: TGTGCCAGCAGCGTAGAGTTACAAGGGGGCTCAGGAAACACCATATATTTT.

The J gene is TRBJ1-2, the V gene TRBV20-1; D is possibly TRBD1 (6 bases). V shed 5 bases and J shed 7 bases, with 8 bases lying between them. The CDR3 contains 10 residues. Germline V gene lookup returns CDR1 DFQATT and CDR2 SNEGSKA (reference sequence). CDR3 amino acids: CSAGQFGYTF. CDR3 DNA sequence: TGCAGTGCTGGACAGTTTGGCTACACCTTC.